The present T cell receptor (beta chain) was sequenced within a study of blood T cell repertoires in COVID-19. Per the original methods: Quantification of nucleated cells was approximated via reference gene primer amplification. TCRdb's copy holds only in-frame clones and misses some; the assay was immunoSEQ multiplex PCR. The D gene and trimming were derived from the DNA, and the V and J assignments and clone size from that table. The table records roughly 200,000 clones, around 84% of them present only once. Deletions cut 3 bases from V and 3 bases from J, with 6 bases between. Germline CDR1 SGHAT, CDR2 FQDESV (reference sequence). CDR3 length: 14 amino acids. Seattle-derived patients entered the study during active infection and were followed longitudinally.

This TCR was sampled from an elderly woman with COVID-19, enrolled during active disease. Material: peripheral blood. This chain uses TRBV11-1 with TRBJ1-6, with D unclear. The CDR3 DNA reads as TGTGCCAGCAGCTTCGAGGACTATAATTCACCCCTCCACTTT. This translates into CASSFEDYNSPLHF.